The rows below give T cell receptor beta chains drawn from one sample of a study of control samples from healthy donors and cancer patients. The data were produced by immunoSEQ multiplex PCR, yet TCRdb's version contains in-frame clones alone and is incomplete. The repertoire holds about 220,000 clones, with just under 95% as singletons. Sequencing was carried out using blood. The receptor source for this set is a man aged 50 or older in good health. CDR3s include the opening cysteine and the closing phenylalanine or tryptophan. Each record gives: V gene, CDR3 protein.

V gene: TRBV24-1; CDR3 protein: CATGQDQETQYF
V gene: TRBV6-5; CDR3 protein: CASSPGTGDNSPLHF
V gene: TRBV28; CDR3 protein: CASSSMGQGNYGYTF
V gene: TRBV18; CDR3 protein: CASSQLHGGAQYF
V gene: TRBV18; CDR3 protein: CASSPTGSEKLFF
V gene: TRBV18; CDR3 protein: CASSRTGMNTEAFF
V gene: TRBV6-2/TRBV6-3; CDR3 protein: CASSAWGHATSTDTQYF
V gene: TRBV11-2; CDR3 protein: CASTSSGRTNEKLFF
V gene: TRBV15; CDR3 protein: CATSNRITSYNQPQHF
V gene: TRBV7-8; CDR3 protein: CASSPPGDSLNTEAFF
V gene: TRBV5-6; CDR3 protein: CASSLTDQPQHF
V gene: TRBV2; CDR3 protein: CASSVQNTGELFF
V gene: TRBV27; CDR3 protein: CASSWGGGSYNSPLHF
V gene: TRBV24-1; CDR3 protein: CATSDRTLQPQHF
V gene: TRBV7-2; CDR3 protein: CASSFGQKETQYF
V gene: TRBV28; CDR3 protein: CASSSGQLGGYTF
V gene: TRBV5-6; CDR3 protein: CASSRWGGAGANVLTF
V gene: TRBV5-1; CDR3 protein: CASSLDASTNEKLFF
V gene: TRBV7-2; CDR3 protein: CASSLGRQGGYEQYF
V gene: TRBV6-6; CDR3 protein: CASSYVETQYF
V gene: TRBV6-5; CDR3 protein: CASSYSQQSLSGGYTF
V gene: TRBV27; CDR3 protein: CASSLSQSTEAFF
V gene: TRBV5-5; CDR3 protein: CASSLALTGGNPTNEKLFF
V gene: TRBV10-1; CDR3 protein: CASSDTDLYGYTF
V gene: TRBV5-8; CDR3 protein: CASSLVNQGIGRRNTEAFF
V gene: TRBV11-2; CDR3 protein: CASSFSRGRADTQYF
V gene: TRBV5-4; CDR3 protein: CASRDERSTDTQYF
V gene: TRBV3-1/TRBV3-2; CDR3 protein: CASSHSSGGHNEQFF
V gene: TRBV19; CDR3 protein: CASSQVGVYGYTF
V gene: TRBV30; CDR3 protein: CAWSHSNTGELFF
V gene: TRBV27; CDR3 protein: CASSLLPGAQGMAQHF
V gene: TRBV3-1/TRBV3-2; CDR3 protein: CASSPRDIENIQYF
V gene: TRBV5-6; CDR3 protein: CASSYGTAPLGYTF
V gene: TRBV28; CDR3 protein: CASSLSGGAEAFF
V gene: TRBV5-4; CDR3 protein: CASSLFGQGAGELFF
V gene: TRBV28; CDR3 protein: CASSDWRGGQPQHF
V gene: TRBV4-2; CDR3 protein: CASSQPGQNSYEQYF
V gene: TRBV27; CDR3 protein: CASSLSRQGVKETQYF
V gene: TRBV5-1; CDR3 protein: CASSRRGGGPGNEQFF
V gene: TRBV5-1; CDR3 protein: CASSRGGGYEQFF
V gene: TRBV6-5; CDR3 protein: CASRAVNYGYTF